A single sample is the source of the 21 T cell receptor beta chains below, sequenced in a study of blood T cell repertoires in COVID-19. The table came from immunoSEQ multiplex PCR; TCRdb's copy has only in-frame clones and leaves some out. The data hold some 110,000 clones, with roughly nine tenths observed a single time. The source material was peripheral blood. The receptors were sampled from a man aged 45-65 years with COVID-19, enrolled during active disease.

The sample holds a few counts of this clone. The genes are TRBV12-2 and TRBJ2-7; the D call of TRBD2 is as the table states it, not checked on the DNA. TRBV12-2 is a pseudogene. The CDR3 covers 13 residues. This chain's CDR3 is CASPGGLTGEQYV. CDR3 sequence (DNA): TGTGCAAGTCCAGGAGGCCTGACCGGCGAGCAGTACGTC.

J is TRBJ1-4 and V is TRBV9, with a tentative D call TRBD1 (5 bases). The CDR3 contains 13 residues. Germline V gene lookup returns CDR1 SGDLS and CDR2 YYNGEE. Trimming pared 4 bases from V and 8 bases from J, leaving 12 bases between. The CDR3 DNA reads as TGTGCCAGCAGCCTACCACCAGGGGAAAAACTGTTTTTT. It yields the protein CASSLPPGEKLFF.

This clone was counted once. The V gene is TRBV7-8, the J gene TRBJ2-4; TRBD1 agrees at 7 bases. From germline, CDR1 is SGHVS and CDR2 FQNEAQ. The CDR3 totals 13 residues. V gave up 4 bases and J gave up 6 bases; unmatched junction bases: 3. The CDR3 loop reads CASSWDRRNIQYF. The CDR3 coding sequence is TGTGCCAGCAGCTGGGACAGAAGAAACATTCAGTACTTC.

The V gene is TRBV6-5, the J gene TRBJ2-5; TRBD1 might be the D (6 bases). The CDR3 is 15 residues long. Germline CDR1 and CDR2: MNHEY and SVGAGI. The V and J ends lost 5 bases and 2 bases respectively, with 15 bases between them. The CDR3 spells CASSRDVRGQETQYF. The CDR3 DNA sequence: TGTGCCAGCAGTAGGGACGTGAGGGGGCAAGAGACCCAGTACTTC.

The chain joins TRBV6-5 to TRBJ2-1, with D tentatively TRBD2 (6 bases). Germline CDR1 and CDR2: MNHEY and SVGAGI. The V end was cut by 1 base, the J end by 2 bases, with 9 bases between. The CDR3 totals 15 residues. The chain's CDR3 is CASSYFSSAYNEQFF. Here the CDR3 DNA reads TGTGCCAGCAGTTACTTCTCTAGCGCCTACAATGAGCAGTTCTTC.

This chain joins TRBV6-2 or TRBV6-3 and TRBJ1-5; weak D call: TRBD1 (5 bases). Per the germline V gene, CDR1 is MNHEY and CDR2 is SVGEGT. This CDR3 comprises 15 residues. The V gene lost 5 bases and the J gene lost 4 bases, with 15 bases spanning the gap. The CDR3 DNA reads as TGTGCCAGCAGTCTCCGGGGGAATTGGAATCAGCCCCAGCATTTT. Protein sequence: CASSLRGNWNQPQHF.

The chain uses TRBV30 and TRBJ1-6, with 9 bases that match TRBD1. The CDR3 has 15 amino acids. Trimming at V came to 5 bases and at J to 7 bases, leaving 9 bases not matched to a gene. Germline CDR1 reads GTSNPN; CDR2 reads SVGIG (reference sequence). The CDR3 region is CAWAKAGTGNSPLHF. In DNA, the CDR3 is TGTGCCTGGGCGAAGGCCGGGACAGGGAATTCACCCCTCCACTTT.

On this clone itself: At the DNA level, this CDR3 is encoded by other sequences in the same sample as well. The chain recombines TRBV5-1 with TRBJ2-1; D gene ambiguous. This CDR3 has 16 residues. V was cut by 2 bases and J by 0 bases, with 12 bases left in between. In germline, CDR1 is SGHRS, CDR2 YFSETQ. This CDR3 reads CASSFSRPYSYNEQFF. The CDR3 DNA is TGCGCCAGCAGCTTTAGCCGACCCTACTCCTACAATGAGCAGTTCTTC.

CDR3 residues: CSVASVLQETQYF. As DNA, the CDR3 is TGCAGCGTCGCCTCGGTGCTTCAAGAGACCCAGTACTTC. This chain uses TRBV29-1 with TRBJ2-5; D gene unclear. The CDR3 is made up of 13 amino acids. The V gene lost 6 bases and the J gene lost 2 bases, with 13 bases spanning the gap. Germline V gene sequence: CDR1 SQVTM, CDR2 ANQGSEA.

The chain carries TRBV30 and TRBJ2-3; 10 nucleotides line up with TRBD2. The CDR3 is made up of 15 amino acids. Germline V gene data show CDR1 as GTSNPN and CDR2 as SVGIG (reference sequence). The V segment lost 4 bases and the J segment 2 bases; nucleotides outside the gene matches: 6. The CDR3 sequence: CAWKGTSANTDTQYF. The CDR3 bases are TGTGCCTGGAAAGGGACTAGCGCAAACACAGATACGCAGTATTTT.

This sequence joins TRBV30 and TRBJ1-2; perhaps TRBD1 as D (6 bases). With 0 bases removed from V and 7 bases from J, the gap between germline ends came to 12 bases. The CDR3 has 13 residues. Germline values: CDR1 GTSNPN, CDR2 SVGIG (reference sequence). The CDR3 DNA reads TGTGCCTGGAGTGTAGGGACAATTCTTGGCTACACCTTC. This codes for CAWSVGTILGYTF. Together with reference TRBV30 and TRBJ1-2, the CDR3 gives the full variable domain: SQTIHQWPATLVQPVGSPLSLECTVEGTSNPNLYWYRQAAGRGLQLLFYSVGIGQISSEVPQNLSASRPQDRQFILSSKKLLLSDSGFYLCAWSVGTILGYTFGSGTRLTVV.

The CDR3 protein is CASSLSGGAYNEQFF. The DNA of the CDR3 is TGTGCCAGCAGCTTATCAGGGGGCGCCTACAATGAGCAGTTCTTC. J is TRBJ2-1 and V is TRBV7-2, with TRBD1 matching 8 bases. Trimming at V came to 2 bases and at J to 2 bases, leaving 2 bases not matched to a gene. The CDR3 is 15 amino acids. The V gene's germline CDR1 is SGHTA and CDR2 FQGNSA. Full variable domain (rest looked up from reference TRBV7-2 and TRBJ2-1): GAGVSQSPSNKVTEKGKDVELRCDPISGHTALYWYRQSLGQGLEFLIYFQGNSAPDKSGLPSDRFSAERTGGSVSTLTIQRTQQEDSAVYLCASSLSGGAYNEQFFGPGTRLTVL.

The chain joins TRBV27 to TRBJ2-7; 7 nucleotides match TRBD1. The trim removed 8 bases at V and 1 base at J, leaving 17 bases unmatched. The CDR3 extends over 17 amino acids. Germline V gives CDR1 MNHEY, CDR2 SMNVEV (reference sequence). DNA of the CDR3: TGTGCCAGCGGTCTTGGGGTGTACAGGGGAGAATCCTACGAGCAGTACGTC. Residues: CASGLGVYRGESYEQYV.

This chain uses TRBV5-1 with TRBJ2-6; D unresolved. The length of the CDR3 is 14 residues. Germline V gives CDR1 SGHRS, CDR2 YFSETQ. Trimming removed 6 bases from V and 4 bases from J, with 11 bases in between. The CDR3 reads CASTPGSGANVLTF. CDR3 bases: TGCGCCAGCACCCCCGGGTCGGGGGCCAACGTCCTGACTTTC. Supplemented by reference TRBV5-1 and TRBJ2-6, the full variable domain reads KAGVTQTPRYLIKTRGQQVTLSCSPISGHRSVSWYQQTPGQGLQFLFEYFSETQRNKGNFPGRFSGRQFSNSRSEMNVSTLELGDSALYLCASTPGSGANVLTFGAGSRLTVL.

This chain connects TRBV27 to TRBJ1-1; possible D gene TRBD1, 6 bases. This CDR3 spans 15 amino acids. Germline V lookup: CDR1 MNHEY, CDR2 SMNVEV (reference sequence). V gave up 6 bases and J gave up 0 bases, with 14 bases separating them. The CDR3 bases are TGTGCCAGCAGAAGGGACACCGACATGAACACTGAAGCTTTCTTT. This encodes CASRRDTDMNTEAFF.

Here the CDR3 reads CASNGEPGANVLTF. CDR3 nucleotides: TGTGCCAGTAACGGAGAACCTGGGGCCAACGTCCTGACTTTC. V and J are TRBV19 and TRBJ2-6; D unresolved. Deletions cut 7 bases from V and 2 bases from J, with 9 bases between. The CDR3 covers 14 residues. CDR1 is LNHDA and CDR2 is SQIVND in the germline V gene (reference sequence).

This sequence joins TRBV28 and TRBJ2-7; a weak D match, TRBD2 (7 bases). This CDR3 contains 14 residues. Trimming left V 3 bases short and J 6 bases short, with 15 bases between. Germline assignment: CDR1 MDHEN and CDR2 SYDVKM. As DNA, the CDR3 is TGTGCCAGCAGTTTGGGGGGGCACCCCTTCGAGCAGTACTTC. As protein: CASSLGGHPFEQYF.

The V gene is TRBV12-3 or TRBV12-4, the J gene TRBJ1-2, with D uncertain. This CDR3 is built from 11 residues. V lost 8 bases to trimming and J lost 6 bases, with 10 bases between them. The CDR3 region is CASYGGDGYTF. The CDR3 bases are TGTGCCAGCTATGGAGGAGATGGCTACACCTTC.

This rearrangement joins TRBV6-6 to TRBJ1-6; 7 bases fit TRBD1. Germline V gives CDR1 MNHNY, CDR2 SVGAGI (reference sequence). The CDR3 loop spans 15 amino acids. The V segment lost 6 bases and the J segment 5 bases; nucleotides outside the gene matches: 7. DNA for the CDR3: TGTGCCAGCAGACTACAGGGGAGAGATAATTCACCCCTCCACTTT. This translates into CASRLQGRDNSPLHF.

The chain links TRBV2 to TRBJ1-5, with 10 bases lining up with TRBD1. This CDR3 comprises 15 residues. V lost 6 bases and J lost 3; bases outside the gene matches: 5. CDR1 and CDR2 from the germline V gene are SNHLY and FYNNEI. The CDR3 DNA reads as TGTGCCAGCAGAGCCGGGACAGGGGACAATCAGCCCCAGCATTTT. This translates into CASRAGTGDNQPQHF.

CDR3 protein: CASTRDRVIREQYF. Written as DNA, the CDR3 is TGTGCCAGCACCAGGGACAGGGTCATCCGCGAGCAGTACTTC. The rearrangement uses TRBV28 and TRBJ2-7; 9 bases are shared with TRBD1. The V gene's germline CDR1 is MDHEN and CDR2 SYDVKM. Trimming at V came to 7 bases and at J to 6 bases, leaving 10 bases not matched to a gene. CDR3 length: 14 amino acids. Together with reference TRBV28 and TRBJ2-7, the CDR3 gives the full variable domain: DVKVTQSSRYLVKRTGEKVFLECVQDMDHENMFWYRQDPGLGLRLIYFSYDVKMKEKGDIPEGYSVSREKKERFSLILESASTNQTSMYLCASTRDRVIREQYFGPGTRLTVT.